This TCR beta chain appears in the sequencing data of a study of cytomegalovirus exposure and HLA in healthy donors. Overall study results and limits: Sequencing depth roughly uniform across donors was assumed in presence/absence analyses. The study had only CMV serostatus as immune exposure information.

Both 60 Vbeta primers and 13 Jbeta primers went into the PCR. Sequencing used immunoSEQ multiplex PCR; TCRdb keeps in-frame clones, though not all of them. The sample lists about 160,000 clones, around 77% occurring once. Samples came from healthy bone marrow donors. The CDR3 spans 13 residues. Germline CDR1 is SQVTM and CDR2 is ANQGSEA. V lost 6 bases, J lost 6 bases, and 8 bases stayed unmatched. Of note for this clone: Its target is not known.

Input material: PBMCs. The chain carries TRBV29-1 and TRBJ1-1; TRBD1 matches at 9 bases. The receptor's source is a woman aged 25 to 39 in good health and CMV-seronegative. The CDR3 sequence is CSVLGQGGAEAFF. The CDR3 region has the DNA TGCAGCGTGTTGGGACAGGGTGGGGCTGAAGCTTTCTTT.